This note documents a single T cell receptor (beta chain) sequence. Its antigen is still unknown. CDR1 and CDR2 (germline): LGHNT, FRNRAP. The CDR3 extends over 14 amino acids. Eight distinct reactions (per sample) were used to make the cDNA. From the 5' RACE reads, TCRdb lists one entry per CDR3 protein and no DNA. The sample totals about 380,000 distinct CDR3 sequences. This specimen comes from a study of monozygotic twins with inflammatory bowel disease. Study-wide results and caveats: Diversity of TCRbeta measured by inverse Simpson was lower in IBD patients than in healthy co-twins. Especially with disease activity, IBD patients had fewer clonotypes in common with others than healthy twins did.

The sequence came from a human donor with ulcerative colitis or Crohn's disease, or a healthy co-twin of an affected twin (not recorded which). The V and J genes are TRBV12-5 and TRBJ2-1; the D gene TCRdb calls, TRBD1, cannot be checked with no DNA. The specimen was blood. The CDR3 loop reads CASGLGTDYNEQFF.